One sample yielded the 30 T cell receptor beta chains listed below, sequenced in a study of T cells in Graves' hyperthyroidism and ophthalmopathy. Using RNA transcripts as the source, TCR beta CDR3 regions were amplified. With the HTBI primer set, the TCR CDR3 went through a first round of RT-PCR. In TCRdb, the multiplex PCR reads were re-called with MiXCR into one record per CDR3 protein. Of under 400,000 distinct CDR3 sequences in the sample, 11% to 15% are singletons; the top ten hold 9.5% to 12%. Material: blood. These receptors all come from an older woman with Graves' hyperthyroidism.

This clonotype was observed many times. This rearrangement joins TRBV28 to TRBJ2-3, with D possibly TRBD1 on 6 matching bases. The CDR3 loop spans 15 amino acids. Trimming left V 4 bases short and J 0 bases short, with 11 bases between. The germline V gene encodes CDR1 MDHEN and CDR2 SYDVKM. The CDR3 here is CASSSWGPSTDTQYF. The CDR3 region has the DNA TGTGCCAGCAGTTCATGGGGGCCTAGCACAGATACGCAGTATTTT.

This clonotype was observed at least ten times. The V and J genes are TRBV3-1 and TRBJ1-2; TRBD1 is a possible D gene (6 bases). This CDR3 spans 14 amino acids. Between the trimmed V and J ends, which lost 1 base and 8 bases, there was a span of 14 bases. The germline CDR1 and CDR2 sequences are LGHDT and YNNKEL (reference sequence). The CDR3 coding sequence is TGTGCCAGCAGCCAAGCCCCCAGGGGTTTCGGCTACACCTTC. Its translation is CASSQAPRGFGYTF.

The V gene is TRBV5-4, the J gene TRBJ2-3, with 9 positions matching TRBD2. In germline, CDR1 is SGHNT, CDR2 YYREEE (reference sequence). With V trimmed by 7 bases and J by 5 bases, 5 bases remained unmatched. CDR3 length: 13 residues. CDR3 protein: CASPWTSEDTQYF. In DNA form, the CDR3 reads TGTGCCAGCCCCTGGACTAGCGAAGATACGCAGTATTTT. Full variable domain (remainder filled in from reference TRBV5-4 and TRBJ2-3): ETGVTQSPTHLIKTRGQQVTLRCSSQSGHNTVSWYQQALGQGPQFIFQYYREEENGRGNFPPRFSGLQFPNYSSELNVNALELDDSALYLCASPWTSEDTQYFGPGTRLTVL.

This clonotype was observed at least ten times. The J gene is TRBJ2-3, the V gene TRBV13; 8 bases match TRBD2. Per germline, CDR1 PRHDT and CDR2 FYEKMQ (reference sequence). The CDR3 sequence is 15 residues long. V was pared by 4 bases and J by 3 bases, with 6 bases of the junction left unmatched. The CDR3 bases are TGTGCCAGCAGCTCGGGACTAGACTCGACAGATACGCAGTATTTT. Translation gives CASSSGLDSTDTQYF.

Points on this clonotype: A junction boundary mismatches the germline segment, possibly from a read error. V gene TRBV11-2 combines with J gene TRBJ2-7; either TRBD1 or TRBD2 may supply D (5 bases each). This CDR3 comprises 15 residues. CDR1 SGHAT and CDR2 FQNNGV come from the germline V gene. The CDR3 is CASSLEVGDKYERYF. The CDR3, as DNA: TGTGCCAGCAGCTTAGAGGTGGGGGATAAATACGAGCGGTACTTC. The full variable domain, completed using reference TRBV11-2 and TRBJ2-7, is EAGVAQSPRYKIIEKRQSVAFWCNPISGHATLYWYQQILGQGPKLLIQFQNNGVVDDSQLPKDRFSAERLKGVDSTLKIQPAKLEDSAVYLCASSLEVGDKYERYFGPGTRLTVT.

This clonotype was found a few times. The CDR3 spells CASSTGHFSGNTIYF. In nucleotides, the CDR3 is TGTGCCAGTAGTACGGGACATTTCTCTGGAAACACCATATATTTT. This sequence joins TRBV19 and TRBJ1-3, with D maybe TRBD1 (6 bases). The germline gives CDR1 LNHDA, CDR2 SQIVND (reference sequence). Trimming removed 4 bases from V and 0 bases from J, with 10 bases in between. The CDR3 covers 15 residues.

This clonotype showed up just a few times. This CDR3 is CASSVLAGETGELFF. CDR3 sequence (DNA): TGTGCCAGCAGTGTCCTAGCGGGAGAAACCGGGGAGCTGTTTTTT. The chain couples TRBV2 to TRBJ2-2; TRBD2 matches 10 bases. Germline CDR1 reads SNHLY; CDR2 reads FYNNEI. The CDR3 is 15 residues long. The V segment lost 4 bases and the J segment 5 bases; nucleotides outside the gene matches: 4.

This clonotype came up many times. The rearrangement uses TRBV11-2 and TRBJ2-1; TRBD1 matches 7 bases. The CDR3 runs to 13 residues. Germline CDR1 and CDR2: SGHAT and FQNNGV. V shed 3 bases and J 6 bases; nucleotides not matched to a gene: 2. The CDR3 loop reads CASSLGQPNEQFF. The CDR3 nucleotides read TGTGCCAGCAGCTTGGGACAGCCCAATGAGCAGTTCTTC.

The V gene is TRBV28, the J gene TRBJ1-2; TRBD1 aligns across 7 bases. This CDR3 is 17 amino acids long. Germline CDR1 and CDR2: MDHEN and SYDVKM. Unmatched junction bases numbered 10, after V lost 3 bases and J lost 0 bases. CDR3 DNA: TGTGCCAGCAGTTTGGTAGGGGGCGCGGATACTAACTATGGCTACACCTTC. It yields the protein CASSLVGGADTNYGYTF.

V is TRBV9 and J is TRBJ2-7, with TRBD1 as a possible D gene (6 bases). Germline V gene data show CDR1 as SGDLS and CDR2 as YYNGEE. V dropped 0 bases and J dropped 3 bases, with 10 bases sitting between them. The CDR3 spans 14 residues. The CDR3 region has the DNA TGTGCCAGCAGCGTAGCAGGGGAGATCTACGAGCAGTACTTC. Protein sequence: CASSVAGEIYEQYF.

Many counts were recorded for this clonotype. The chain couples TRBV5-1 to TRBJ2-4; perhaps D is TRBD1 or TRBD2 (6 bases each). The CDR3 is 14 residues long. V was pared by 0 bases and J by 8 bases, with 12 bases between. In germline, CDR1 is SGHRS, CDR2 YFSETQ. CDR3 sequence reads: CASSLDGGADIQYF. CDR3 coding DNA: TGCGCCAGCAGCTTGGACGGGGGCGCGGACATTCAGTACTTC.

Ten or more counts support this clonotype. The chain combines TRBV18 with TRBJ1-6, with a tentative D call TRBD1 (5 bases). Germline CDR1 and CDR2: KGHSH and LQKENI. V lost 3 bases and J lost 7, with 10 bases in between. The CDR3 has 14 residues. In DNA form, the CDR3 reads TGTGCCAGCTCACCGGAAGGGGTCAATTCACCCCTCCACTTT. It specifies CASSPEGVNSPLHF.

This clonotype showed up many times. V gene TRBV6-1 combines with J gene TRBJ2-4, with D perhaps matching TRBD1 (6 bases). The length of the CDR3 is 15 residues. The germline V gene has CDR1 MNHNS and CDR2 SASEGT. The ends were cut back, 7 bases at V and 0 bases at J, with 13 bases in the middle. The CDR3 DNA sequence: TGTGCCAGCAAACTACAGGGAGTAGCCAAAAACATTCAGTACTTC. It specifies CASKLQGVAKNIQYF.

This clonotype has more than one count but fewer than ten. CDR3: CASSLAWGDPETQYF. The DNA of the CDR3 is TGCGCCAGCAGCTTGGCCTGGGGGGATCCGGAGACCCAGTACTTC. This chain joins TRBV5-1 and TRBJ2-5; a possible D gene is TRBD2 (6 bases). The CDR3 contains 15 residues. CDR1 and CDR2 (germline): SGHRS, YFSETQ. V was shortened by 0 bases and J by 5 bases, with 14 bases between the two germline ends.

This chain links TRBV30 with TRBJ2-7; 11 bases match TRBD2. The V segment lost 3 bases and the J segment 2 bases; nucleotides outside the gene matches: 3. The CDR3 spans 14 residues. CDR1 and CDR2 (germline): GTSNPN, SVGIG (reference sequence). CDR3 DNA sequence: TGTGCCTGGAGCGAACTAGCGGGAGCCTACGAGCAGTACTTC. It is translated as CAWSELAGAYEQYF.

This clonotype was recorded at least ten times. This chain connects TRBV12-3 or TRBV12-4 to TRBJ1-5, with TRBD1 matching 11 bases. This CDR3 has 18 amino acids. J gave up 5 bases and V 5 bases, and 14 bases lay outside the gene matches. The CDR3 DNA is TGTGCCAGCAGTCACAGGGGTAGTGGACAGGGGGCCTATCAGCCCCAGCATTTT. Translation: CASSHRGSGQGAYQPQHF.

The CDR3 coding sequence is TGTGCCACCAGTGACTACTCGACGAGCGGAGGAGATACGCAGTATTTT. It codes for CATSDYSTSGGDTQYF. The J gene is TRBJ2-3, the V gene TRBV24-1, with D perhaps matching TRBD2 (5 bases). The CDR3 length is 16 residues. Trimming shortened V by 4 bases and J by 5 bases, and 18 bases separated the two germline ends. Germline V gene sequence: CDR1 KGHDR, CDR2 SFDVKD.

DNA of the CDR3: TGTGCCAGCAGCTTCCGGGACAGGGGCGTAGAGACCCAGTACTTC. As protein: CASSFRDRGVETQYF. The rearrangement links TRBV3-1 to TRBJ2-5, with TRBD1 identical over 10 bases. V lost 5 bases to trimming and J lost 4 bases; unmatched junction nucleotides: 7. CDR3 length: 15 amino acids. Germline CDR1 reads LGHDT; CDR2 reads YNNKEL (reference sequence).

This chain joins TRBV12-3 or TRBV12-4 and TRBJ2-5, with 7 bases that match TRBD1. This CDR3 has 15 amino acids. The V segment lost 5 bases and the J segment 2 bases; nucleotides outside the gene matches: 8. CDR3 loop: CASSTDPGQQETQYF. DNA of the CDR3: TGTGCCAGCAGTACAGATCCGGGACAGCAAGAGACCCAGTACTTC.

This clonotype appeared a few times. The CDR3 reads CSAHSGNQETQYF. CDR3 DNA sequence: TGCAGCGCCCACAGCGGGAACCAAGAGACCCAGTACTTC. The chain combines TRBV29-1 with TRBJ2-5; 7 bases map to TRBD2. The CDR3 is 13 amino acids. J lost 0 bases, V lost 7 bases, and 5 bases had no gene match. CDR1 and CDR2 (germline): SQVTM, ANQGSEA.

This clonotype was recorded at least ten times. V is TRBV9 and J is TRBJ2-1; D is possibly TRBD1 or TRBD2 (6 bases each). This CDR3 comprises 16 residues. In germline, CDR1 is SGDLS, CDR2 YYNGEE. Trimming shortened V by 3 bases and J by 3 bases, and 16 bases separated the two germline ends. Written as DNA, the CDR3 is TGTGCCAGCAGCGCTCAACCAAGGGGGGACTACAATGAGCAGTTCTTC. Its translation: CASSAQPRGDYNEQFF.

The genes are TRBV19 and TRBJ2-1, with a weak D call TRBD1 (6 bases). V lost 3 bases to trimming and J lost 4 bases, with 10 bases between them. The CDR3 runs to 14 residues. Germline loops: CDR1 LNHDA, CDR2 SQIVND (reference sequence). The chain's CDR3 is CASSMGAGYNEQFF. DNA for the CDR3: TGTGCCAGTAGTATGGGGGCAGGATACAATGAGCAGTTCTTC.

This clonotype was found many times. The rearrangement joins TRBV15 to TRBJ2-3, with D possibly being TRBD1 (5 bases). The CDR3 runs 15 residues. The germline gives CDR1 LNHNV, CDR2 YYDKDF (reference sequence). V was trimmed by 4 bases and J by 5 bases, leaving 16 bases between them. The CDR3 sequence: CATSIDRTLVDTQYF. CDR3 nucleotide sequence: TGTGCCACCAGCATCGACAGAACCTTGGTAGATACGCAGTATTTT.

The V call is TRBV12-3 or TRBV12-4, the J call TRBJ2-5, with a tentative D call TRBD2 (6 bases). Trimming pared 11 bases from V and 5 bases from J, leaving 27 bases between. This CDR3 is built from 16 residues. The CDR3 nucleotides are TGTGCCTTCCTATGGGGGGAAAACCGCCGAGGGGAGACCCAGTACTTC. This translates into CAFLWGENRRGETQYF.

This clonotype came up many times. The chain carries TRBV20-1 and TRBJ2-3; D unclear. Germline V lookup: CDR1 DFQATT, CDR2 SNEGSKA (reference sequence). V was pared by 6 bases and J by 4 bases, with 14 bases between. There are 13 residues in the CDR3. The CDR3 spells CSAPQAGPDTQYF. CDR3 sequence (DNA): TGCAGTGCCCCTCAAGCTGGACCAGATACGCAGTATTTT.

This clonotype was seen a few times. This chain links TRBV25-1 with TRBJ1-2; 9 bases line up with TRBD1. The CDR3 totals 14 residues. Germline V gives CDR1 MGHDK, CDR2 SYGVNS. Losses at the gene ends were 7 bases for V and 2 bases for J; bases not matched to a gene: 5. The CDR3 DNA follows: TGTGCCAGCAAGCCGACAGGGGGAAACTATGGCTACACCTTC. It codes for CASKPTGGNYGYTF.

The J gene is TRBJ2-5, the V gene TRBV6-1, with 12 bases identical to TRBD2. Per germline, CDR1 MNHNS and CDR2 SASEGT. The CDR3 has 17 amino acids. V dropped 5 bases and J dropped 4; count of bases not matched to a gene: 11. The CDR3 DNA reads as TGTGCCAGCAGTCCCCCGACTAGCGGGAGTGGTGTAGAGACCCAGTACTTC. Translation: CASSPPTSGSGVETQYF.

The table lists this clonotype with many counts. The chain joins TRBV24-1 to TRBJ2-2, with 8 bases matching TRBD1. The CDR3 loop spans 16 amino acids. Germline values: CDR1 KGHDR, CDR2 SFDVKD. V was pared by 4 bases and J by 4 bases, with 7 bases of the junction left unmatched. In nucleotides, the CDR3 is TGTGCCACCAGTGACACAGGGGGAGGAATCACCGGGGAGCTGTTTTTT. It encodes CATSDTGGGITGELFF.

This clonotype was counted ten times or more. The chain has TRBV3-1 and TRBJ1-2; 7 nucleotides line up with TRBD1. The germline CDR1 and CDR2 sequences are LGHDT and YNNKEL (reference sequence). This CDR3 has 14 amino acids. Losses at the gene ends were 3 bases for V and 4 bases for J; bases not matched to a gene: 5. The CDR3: CASSHRDRAYGYTF. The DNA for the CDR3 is TGTGCCAGCAGCCATAGAGACAGGGCCTATGGCTACACCTTC.

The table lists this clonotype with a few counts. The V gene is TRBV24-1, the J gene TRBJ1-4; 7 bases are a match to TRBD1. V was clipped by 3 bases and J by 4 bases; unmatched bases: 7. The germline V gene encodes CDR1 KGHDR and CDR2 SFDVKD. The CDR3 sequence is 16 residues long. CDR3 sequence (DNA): TGTGCCACCAGTGATGGGGACAGCAAATATAATGAAAAACTGTTTTTT. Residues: CATSDGDSKYNEKLFF.